These 3 T cell receptor beta chains originate from one sample sequenced in a study of regulatory T cells in long-lasting Graves disease. Time point indicated: newly diagnosed GD, antithyroid drugs for less than 3 months. The TCR library used RNA extracted from PBMCs. CDR3-region Arm-PCR and iRepertoire HTBI primers produced the TCR beta libraries. TCRdb fed the multiplex PCR reads into MiXCR, producing one record per CDR3 protein. Here the sample spans 450,000 to 600,000 distinct CDR3 sequences, 15% to 20% being singletons. This sample also belongs to another study, concerning T cells in Graves' hyperthyroidism and ophthalmopathy.

Sequencing was performed on peripheral blood mononuclear cells (PBMCs), taken at new diagnosis, from a patient treated with antithyroid drugs. The origin of the receptors is a man aged 35-49 years with Graves disease.

The table lists this clonotype with many counts. V usage is TRBV20-1 and J usage is TRBJ2-3, with D perhaps TRBD1 (5 bases). The CDR3 spans 16 residues. V shed 1 base and J shed 0 bases, with 14 bases lying between them. Per germline, CDR1 DFQATT and CDR2 SNEGSKA (reference sequence). The CDR3 bases are TGCAGTGCTAGAGGGACACCCTCCCAGAGCACAGATACGCAGTATTTT. Its protein product is CSARGTPSQSTDTQYF.

The V gene is TRBV19, the J gene TRBJ2-7, with 11 bases lining up with TRBD2. Losses at the gene ends were 3 bases for V and 0 bases for J; bases not matched to a gene: 4. CDR1 and CDR2 from the germline V gene are LNHDA and SQIVND (reference sequence). CDR3 size: 16 residues. The CDR3 nucleotides are TGTGCCAGTAGTATTGCGGGACTAGCGGACTCCTACGAGCAGTACTTC. This translates into CASSIAGLADSYEQYF. Filled out from reference TRBV19 and TRBJ2-7, the complete variable domain reads DGGITQSPKYLFRKEGQNVTLSCEQNLNHDAMYWYRQDPGQGLRLIYYSQIVNDFQKGDIAEGYSVSREKKESFPLTVTSAQKNPTAFYLCASSIAGLADSYEQYFGPGTRLTVT.

This clonotype was counted at least ten times. The chain combines TRBV20-1 with TRBJ2-1; 8 bases agree with TRBD2. V shed 1 base and J 8 bases; nucleotides not matched to a gene: 10. The CDR3 spans 15 residues. Germline assignment: CDR1 DFQATT and CDR2 SNEGSKA (reference sequence). DNA of the CDR3: TGCAGTGCTAGAGGTCTCGGACTAGCAGGCGATGAGCAGTTCTTC. It is translated as CSARGLGLAGDEQFF.